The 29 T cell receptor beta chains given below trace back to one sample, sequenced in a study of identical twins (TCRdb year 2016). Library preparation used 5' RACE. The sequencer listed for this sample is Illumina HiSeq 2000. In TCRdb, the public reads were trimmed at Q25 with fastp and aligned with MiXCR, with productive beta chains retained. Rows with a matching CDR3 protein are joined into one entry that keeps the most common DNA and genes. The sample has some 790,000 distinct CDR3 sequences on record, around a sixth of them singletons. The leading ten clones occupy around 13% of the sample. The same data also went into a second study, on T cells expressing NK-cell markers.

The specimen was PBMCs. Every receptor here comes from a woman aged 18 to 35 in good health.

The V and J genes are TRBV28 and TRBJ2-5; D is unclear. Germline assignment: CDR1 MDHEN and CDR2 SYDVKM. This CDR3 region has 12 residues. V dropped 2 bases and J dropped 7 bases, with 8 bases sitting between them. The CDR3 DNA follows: TGTGCCAGCAGTTTAAAAGAGCCGACCCAGTACTTC. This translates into CASSLKEPTQYF. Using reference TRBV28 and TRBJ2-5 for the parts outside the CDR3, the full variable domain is DVKVTQSSRYLVKRTGEKVFLECVQDMDHENMFWYRQDPGLGLRLIYFSYDVKMKEKGDIPEGYSVSREKKERFSLILESASTNQTSMYLCASSLKEPTQYFGPGTRLLVL.

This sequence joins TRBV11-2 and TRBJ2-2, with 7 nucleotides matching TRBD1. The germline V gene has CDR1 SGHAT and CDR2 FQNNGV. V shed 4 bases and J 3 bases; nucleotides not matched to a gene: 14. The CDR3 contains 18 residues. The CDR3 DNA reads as TGTGCCAGCAGCTCAAATCCGGGACAGTCATTTCACACCGGGGAGCTGTTTTTT. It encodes CASSSNPGQSFHTGELFF.

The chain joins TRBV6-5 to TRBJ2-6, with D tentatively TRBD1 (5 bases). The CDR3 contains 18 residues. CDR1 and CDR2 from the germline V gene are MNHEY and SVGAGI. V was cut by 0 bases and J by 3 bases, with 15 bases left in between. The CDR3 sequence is CASSYSGRVSGGANVLTF. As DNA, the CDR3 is TGTGCCAGCAGTTACTCAGGCAGGGTGTCTGGTGGGGCCAACGTCCTGACTTTC.

The CDR3 region is CASSLVLAGAGANVLTF. The DNA of the CDR3 is TGTGCCAGCAGCTTAGTACTAGCGGGGGCCGGGGCCAACGTCCTGACTTTC. The genes are TRBV11-2 and TRBJ2-6; 11 bases are a match to TRBD2. The CDR3 runs 17 residues. The V segment lost 1 base and the J segment 4 bases; nucleotides outside the gene matches: 3. The germline gives CDR1 SGHAT, CDR2 FQNNGV.

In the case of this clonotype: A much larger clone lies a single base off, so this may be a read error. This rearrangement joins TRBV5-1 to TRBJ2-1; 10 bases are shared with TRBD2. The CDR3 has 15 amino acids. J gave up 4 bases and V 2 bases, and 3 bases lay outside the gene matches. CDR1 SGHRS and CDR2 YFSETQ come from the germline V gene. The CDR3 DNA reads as TGCGCCAGCAGCTTCTGGACTAGCGGATACAATGAGCAGTTCTTC. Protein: CASSFWTSGYNEQFF.

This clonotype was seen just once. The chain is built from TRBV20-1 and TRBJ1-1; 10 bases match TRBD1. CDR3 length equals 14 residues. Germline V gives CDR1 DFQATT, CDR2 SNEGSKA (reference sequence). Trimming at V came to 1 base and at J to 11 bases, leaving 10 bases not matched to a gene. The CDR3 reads CSARVTGGGFRAFF. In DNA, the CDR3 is TGCAGTGCTAGAGTGACAGGGGGCGGTTTTCGGGCTTTCTTT.

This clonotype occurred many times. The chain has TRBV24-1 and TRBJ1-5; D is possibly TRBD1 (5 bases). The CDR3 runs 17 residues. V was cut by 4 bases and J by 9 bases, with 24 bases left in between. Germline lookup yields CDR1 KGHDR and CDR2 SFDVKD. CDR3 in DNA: TGTGCCACCAGTGACCCTAGGGTCGGGGCCCTAGATGGGCCCCAGCATTTT. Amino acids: CATSDPRVGALDGPQHF.

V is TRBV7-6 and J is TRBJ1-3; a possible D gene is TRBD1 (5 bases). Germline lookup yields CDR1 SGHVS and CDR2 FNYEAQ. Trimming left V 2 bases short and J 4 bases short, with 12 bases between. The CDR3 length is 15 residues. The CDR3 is CASSLSLGPGNTIYF. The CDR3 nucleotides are TGTGCCAGCAGCTTATCGCTGGGACCCGGAAACACCATATATTTT. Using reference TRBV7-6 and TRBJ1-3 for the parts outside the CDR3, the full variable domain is GAGVSQSPRYKVTKRGQDVALRCDPISGHVSLYWYRQALGQGPEFLTYFNYEAQQDKSGLPNDRFSAERPEGSISTLTIQRTEQRDSAMYRCASSLSLGPGNTIYFGEGSWLTVV.

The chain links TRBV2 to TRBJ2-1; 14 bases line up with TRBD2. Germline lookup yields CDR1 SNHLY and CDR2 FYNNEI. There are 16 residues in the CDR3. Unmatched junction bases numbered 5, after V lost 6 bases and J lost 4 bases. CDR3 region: CASRGTSGRMYNEQFF. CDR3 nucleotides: TGTGCCAGCAGAGGGACTAGCGGGAGAATGTACAATGAGCAGTTCTTC.

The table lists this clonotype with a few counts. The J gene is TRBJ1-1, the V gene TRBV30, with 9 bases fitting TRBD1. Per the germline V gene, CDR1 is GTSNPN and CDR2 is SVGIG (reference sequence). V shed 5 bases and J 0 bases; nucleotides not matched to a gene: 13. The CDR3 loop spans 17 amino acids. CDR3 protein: CAWRREGQGVLNTEAFF. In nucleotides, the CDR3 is TGTGCCTGGCGACGGGAGGGACAGGGTGTATTGAACACTGAAGCTTTCTTT. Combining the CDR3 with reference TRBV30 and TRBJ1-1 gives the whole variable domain SQTIHQWPATLVQPVGSPLSLECTVEGTSNPNLYWYRQAAGRGLQLLFYSVGIGQISSEVPQNLSASRPQDRQFILSSKKLLLSDSGFYLCAWRREGQGVLNTEAFFGQGTRLTVV.

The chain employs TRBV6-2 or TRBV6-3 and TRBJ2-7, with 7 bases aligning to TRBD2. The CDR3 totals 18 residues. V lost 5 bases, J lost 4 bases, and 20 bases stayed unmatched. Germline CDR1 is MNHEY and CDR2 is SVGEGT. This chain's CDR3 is CASSRSPTSGLSNYEQYF. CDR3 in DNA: TGTGCCAGCAGTCGCAGCCCCACCTCGGGACTAAGTAATTACGAGCAGTACTTC.

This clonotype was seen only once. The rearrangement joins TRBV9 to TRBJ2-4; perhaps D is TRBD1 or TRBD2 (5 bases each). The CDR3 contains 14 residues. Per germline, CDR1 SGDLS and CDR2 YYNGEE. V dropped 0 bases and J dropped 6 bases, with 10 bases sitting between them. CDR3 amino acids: CASSVGGAGNIQYF. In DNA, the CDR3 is TGTGCCAGCAGCGTAGGAGGGGCGGGAAACATTCAGTACTTC.

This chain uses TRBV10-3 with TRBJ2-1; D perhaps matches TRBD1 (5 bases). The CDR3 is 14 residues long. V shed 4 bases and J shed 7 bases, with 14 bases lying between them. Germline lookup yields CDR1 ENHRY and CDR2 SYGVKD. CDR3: CAISGAGSRNEQFF. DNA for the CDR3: TGTGCCATCAGTGGGGCAGGGTCTAGGAATGAGCAGTTCTTC.

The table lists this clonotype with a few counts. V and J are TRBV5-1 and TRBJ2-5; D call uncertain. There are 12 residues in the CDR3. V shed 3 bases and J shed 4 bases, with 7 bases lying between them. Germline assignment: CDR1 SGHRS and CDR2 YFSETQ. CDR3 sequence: CASSWQRETQYF. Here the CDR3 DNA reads TGCGCCAGCAGCTGGCAACGAGAGACCCAGTACTTC.

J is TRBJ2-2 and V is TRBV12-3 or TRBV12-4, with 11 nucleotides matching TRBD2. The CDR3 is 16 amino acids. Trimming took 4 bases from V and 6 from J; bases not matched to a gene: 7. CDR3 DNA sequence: TGTGCCAGCAGTTACACTAGCGGGAGATCGGCCGGGGAGCTGTTTTTT. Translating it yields CASSYTSGRSAGELFF.

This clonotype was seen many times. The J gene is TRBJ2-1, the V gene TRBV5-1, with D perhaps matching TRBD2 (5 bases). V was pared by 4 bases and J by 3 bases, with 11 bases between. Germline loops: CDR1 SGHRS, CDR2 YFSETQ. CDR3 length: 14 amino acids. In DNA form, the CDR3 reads TGCGCCAGCAGCAGCGGCTTGCTCTACAATGAGCAGTTCTTC. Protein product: CASSSGLLYNEQFF.

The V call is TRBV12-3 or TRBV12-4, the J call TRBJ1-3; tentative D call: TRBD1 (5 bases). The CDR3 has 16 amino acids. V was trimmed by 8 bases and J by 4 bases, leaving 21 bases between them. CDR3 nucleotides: TGTGCCAGCTCTCGGGGGGTGGGGGAAGGAGGAAACACCATATATTTT. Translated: CASSRGVGEGGNTIYF.

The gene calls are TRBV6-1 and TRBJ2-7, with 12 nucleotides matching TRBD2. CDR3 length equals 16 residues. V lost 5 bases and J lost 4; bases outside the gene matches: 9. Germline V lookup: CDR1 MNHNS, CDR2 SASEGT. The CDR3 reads CASSLTQLAGGYEQYF. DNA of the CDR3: TGTGCCAGCAGTCTCACCCAACTAGCGGGGGGTTACGAGCAGTACTTC.

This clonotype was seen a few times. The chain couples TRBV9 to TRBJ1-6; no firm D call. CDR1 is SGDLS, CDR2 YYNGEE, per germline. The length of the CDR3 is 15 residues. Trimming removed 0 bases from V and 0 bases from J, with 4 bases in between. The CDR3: CASSVAGSYNSPLHF. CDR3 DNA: TGTGCCAGCAGCGTAGCTGGCTCCTATAATTCACCCCTCCACTTT.

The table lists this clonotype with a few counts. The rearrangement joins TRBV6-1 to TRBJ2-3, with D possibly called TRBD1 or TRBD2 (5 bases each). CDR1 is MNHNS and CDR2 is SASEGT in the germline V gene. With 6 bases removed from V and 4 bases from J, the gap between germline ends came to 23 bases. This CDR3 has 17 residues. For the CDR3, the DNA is TGTGCCAGCAGGGACTTCCGGGACCCCCGAGGGTCAGATACGCAGTATTTT. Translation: CASRDFRDPRGSDTQYF.

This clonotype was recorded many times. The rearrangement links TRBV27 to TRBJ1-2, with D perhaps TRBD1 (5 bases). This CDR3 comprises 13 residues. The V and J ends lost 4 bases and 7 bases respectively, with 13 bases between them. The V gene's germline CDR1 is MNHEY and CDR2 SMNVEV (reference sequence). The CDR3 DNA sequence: TGTGCCAGCAGTTGGGGGACGGATTTTGGCTACACCTTC. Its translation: CASSWGTDFGYTF.

CDR3 bases: TGCGCCAGCAGCCAAGGGTCAGACCATGAGCAGTTCTTC. Amino acid sequence: CASSQGSDHEQFF. This chain uses TRBV4-3 with TRBJ2-1; D not certain. The V gene's germline CDR1 is LGHNA and CDR2 YSLEER. The CDR3 consists of 13 residues. Trimming took off 1 base at V and 8 bases at J, with 9 bases between the two ends.

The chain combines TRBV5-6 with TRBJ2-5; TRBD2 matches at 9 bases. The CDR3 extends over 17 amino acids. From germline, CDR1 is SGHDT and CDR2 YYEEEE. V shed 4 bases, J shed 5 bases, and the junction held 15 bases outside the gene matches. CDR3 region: CASSLMTSGLLGETQYF. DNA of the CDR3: TGTGCCAGCAGCCTTATGACTAGCGGATTACTCGGGGAGACCCAGTACTTC. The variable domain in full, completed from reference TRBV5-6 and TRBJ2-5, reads DAGVTQSPTHLIKTRGQQVTLRCSPKSGHDTVSWYQQALGQGPQFIFQYYEEEERQRGNFPDRFSGHQFPNYSSELNVNALLLGDSALYLCASSLMTSGLLGETQYFGPGTRLLVL.

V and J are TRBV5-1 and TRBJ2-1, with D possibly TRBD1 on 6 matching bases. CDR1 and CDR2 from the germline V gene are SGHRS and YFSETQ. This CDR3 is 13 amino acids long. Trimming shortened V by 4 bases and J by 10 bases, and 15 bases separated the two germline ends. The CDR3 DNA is TGCGCCAGCAGCCCGGGCACTCAGGGGGAGCAGTTCTTC. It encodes CASSPGTQGEQFF.

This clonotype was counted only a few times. The CDR3 nucleotides are TGCAGCACGAGGACAGGGCCCCCAGATACGCAGTATTTT. Protein product: CSTRTGPPDTQYF. The V call is TRBV20-1, the J call TRBJ2-3; TRBD1 matches 8 bases. Germline loops: CDR1 DFQATT, CDR2 SNEGSKA (reference sequence). The CDR3 length is 13 residues.

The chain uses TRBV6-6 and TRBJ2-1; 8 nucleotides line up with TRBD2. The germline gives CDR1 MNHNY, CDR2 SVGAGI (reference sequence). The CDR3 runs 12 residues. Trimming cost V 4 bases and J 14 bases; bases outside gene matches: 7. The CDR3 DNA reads TGTGCCAGCAGTTCAACCGGGACTAGGGAGTTCTTC. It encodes CASSSTGTREFF.

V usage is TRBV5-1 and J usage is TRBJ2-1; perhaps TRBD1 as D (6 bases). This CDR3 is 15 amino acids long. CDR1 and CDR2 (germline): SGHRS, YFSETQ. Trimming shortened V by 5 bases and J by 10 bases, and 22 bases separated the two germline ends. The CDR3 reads CASSVTQGPHREQFF. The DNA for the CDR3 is TGCGCCAGCAGTGTCACCCAGGGGCCTCACCGGGAGCAGTTCTTC.

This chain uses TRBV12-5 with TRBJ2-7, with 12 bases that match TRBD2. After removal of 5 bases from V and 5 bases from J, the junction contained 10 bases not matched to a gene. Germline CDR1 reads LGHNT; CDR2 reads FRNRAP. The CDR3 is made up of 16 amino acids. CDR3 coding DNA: TGTGCTAGTGGTGCCCCACTAGCGGGAGGAATGAACGAGCAGTACTTC. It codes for CASGAPLAGGMNEQYF.

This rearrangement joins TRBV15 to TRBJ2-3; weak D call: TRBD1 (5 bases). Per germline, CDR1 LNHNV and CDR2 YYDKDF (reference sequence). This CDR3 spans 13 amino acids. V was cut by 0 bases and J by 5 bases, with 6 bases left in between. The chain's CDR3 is CATSRDREDTQYF. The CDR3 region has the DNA TGTGCCACCAGCAGAGACAGGGAAGATACGCAGTATTTT.